This T cell receptor (beta chain) was sequenced for a study of cytomegalovirus exposure and HLA in healthy donors. Study-wide findings and caveats: The authors considered a cluster of highly shared sequence variants likely to be a sequencing artifact. Common viral pathogens seemed to be connected with several of the most significant clusters, according to a later analysis. A few V segments could not be told apart, such as TRBV6-2 and TRBV6-3, and were left out.

60 Vbeta and 13 Jbeta primers were used in PCR. This table comes from immunoSEQ multiplex PCR, and its TCRdb copy is limited to in-frame clones, with some not included. The table includes roughly 170,000 clones, around four fifths detected once. V was pared by 1 base and J by 3 bases, with 11 bases between. This CDR3 is 14 amino acids long. Germline V gene sequence: CDR1 SGHRS, CDR2 YFSETQ. As regards this clone: Its matching antigen is unknown.

The clonotype originates from a woman younger than 45 in good health and CMV-seropositive. The sequenced sample was PBMCs. The genes are TRBV5-1 and TRBJ2-7; D is perhaps TRBD2 (6 bases). The CDR3 sequence is CASSLSSGHYEQYF. The CDR3 DNA sequence: TGCGCCAGCAGCTTGAGTAGCGGCCACTACGAGCAGTACTTC.